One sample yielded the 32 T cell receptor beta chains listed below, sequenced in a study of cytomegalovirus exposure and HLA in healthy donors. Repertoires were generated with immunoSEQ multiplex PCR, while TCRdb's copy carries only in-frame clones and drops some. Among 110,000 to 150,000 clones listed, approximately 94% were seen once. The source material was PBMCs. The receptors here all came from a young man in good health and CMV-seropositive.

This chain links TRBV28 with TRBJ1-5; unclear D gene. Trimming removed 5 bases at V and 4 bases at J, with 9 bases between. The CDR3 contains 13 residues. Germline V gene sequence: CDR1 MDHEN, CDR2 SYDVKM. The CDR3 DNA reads TGTGCCAGCAGTGCGGGCGTGAATCAGCCCCAGCATTTT. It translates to CASSAGVNQPQHF.

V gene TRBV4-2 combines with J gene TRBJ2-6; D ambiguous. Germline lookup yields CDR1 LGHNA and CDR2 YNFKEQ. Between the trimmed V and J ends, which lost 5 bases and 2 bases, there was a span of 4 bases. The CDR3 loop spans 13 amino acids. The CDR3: CASSIAGANVLTF. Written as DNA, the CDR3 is TGTGCCAGCAGCATCGCTGGGGCCAACGTCCTGACTTTC.

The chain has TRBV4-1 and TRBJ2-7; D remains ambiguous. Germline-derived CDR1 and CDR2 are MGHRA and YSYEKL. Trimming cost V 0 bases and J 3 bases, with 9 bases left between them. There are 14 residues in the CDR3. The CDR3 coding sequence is TGCGCCAGCAGCCAAGAGGAGACTCACTACGAGCAGTACTTC. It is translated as CASSQEETHYEQYF.

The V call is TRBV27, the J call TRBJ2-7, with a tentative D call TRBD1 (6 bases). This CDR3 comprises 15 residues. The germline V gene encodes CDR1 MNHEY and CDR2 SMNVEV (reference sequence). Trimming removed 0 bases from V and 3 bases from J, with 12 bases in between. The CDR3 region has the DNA TGTGCCAGCAGTTTATCTACCGGGACACACTACGAGCAGTACTTC. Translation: CASSLSTGTHYEQYF.

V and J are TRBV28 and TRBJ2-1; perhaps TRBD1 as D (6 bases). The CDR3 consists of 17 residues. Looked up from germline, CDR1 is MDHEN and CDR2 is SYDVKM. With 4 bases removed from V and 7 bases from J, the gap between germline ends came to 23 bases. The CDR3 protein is CASSSQTGQGYTNEQFF. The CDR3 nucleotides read TGTGCCAGCAGTTCCCAGACGGGCCAGGGGTATACGAATGAGCAGTTCTTC.

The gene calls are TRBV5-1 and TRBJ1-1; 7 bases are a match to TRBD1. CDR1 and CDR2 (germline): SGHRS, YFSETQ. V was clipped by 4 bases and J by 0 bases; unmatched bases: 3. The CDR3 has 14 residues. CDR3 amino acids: CASSHRGLNTEAFF. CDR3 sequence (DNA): TGCGCCAGCAGCCACAGGGGCCTGAACACTGAAGCTTTCTTT.

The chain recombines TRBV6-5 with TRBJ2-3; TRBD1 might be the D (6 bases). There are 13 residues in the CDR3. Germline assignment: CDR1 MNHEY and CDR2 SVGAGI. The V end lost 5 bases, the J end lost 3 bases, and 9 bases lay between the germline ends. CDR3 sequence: CASSVQGTDTQYF. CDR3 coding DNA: TGTGCCAGCAGTGTACAGGGAACAGATACGCAGTATTTT.

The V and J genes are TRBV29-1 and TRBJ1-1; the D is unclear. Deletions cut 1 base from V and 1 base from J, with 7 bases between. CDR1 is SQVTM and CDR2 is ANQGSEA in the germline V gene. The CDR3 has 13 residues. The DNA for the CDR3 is TGCAGCGTTGAAGGGGGAGGGAACACTGAAGCTTTCTTT. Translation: CSVEGGGNTEAFF.

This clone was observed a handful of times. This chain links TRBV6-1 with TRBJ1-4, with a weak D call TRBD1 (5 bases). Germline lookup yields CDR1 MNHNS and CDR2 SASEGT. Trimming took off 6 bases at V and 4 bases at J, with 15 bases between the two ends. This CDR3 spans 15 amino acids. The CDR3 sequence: CASRRAGNVNEKLFF. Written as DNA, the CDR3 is TGTGCCAGCAGACGGGCAGGGAATGTTAATGAAAAACTGTTTTTT.

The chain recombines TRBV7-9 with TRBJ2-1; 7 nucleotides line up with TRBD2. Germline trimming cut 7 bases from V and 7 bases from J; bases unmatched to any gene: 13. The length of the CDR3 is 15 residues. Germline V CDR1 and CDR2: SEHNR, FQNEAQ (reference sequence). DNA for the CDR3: TGTGCCAGCATCCTCTATTCGGGCGGGAGTAATGAGCAGTTCTTC. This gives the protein CASILYSGGSNEQFF.

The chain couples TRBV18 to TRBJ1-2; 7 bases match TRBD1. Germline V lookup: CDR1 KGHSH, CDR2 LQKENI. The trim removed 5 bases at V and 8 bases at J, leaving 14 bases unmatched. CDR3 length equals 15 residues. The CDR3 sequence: CASSTSGTALRGYTF. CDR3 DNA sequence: TGTGCCAGCTCAACCTCCGGGACAGCCCTCCGGGGCTACACCTTC.

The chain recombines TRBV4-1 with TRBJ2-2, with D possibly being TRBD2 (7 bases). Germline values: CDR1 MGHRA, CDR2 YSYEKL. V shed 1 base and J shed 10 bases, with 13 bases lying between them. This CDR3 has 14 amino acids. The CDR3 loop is CASSQVQGREELFF. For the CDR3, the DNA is TGCGCCAGCAGCCAAGTGCAGGGGAGGGAGGAGCTGTTTTTT.

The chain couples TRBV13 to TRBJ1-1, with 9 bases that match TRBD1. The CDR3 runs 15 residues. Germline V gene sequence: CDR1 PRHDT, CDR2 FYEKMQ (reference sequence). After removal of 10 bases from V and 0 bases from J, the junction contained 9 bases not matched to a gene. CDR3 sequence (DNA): TGTGCCACCCAAGAGGGACAGGGCCTGAACACTGAAGCTTTCTTT. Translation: CATQEGQGLNTEAFF.

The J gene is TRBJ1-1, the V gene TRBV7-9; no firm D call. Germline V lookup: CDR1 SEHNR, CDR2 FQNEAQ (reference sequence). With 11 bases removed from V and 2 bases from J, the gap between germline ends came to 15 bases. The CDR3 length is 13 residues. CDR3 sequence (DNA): TGTGCCGTCCCGGGTGTATTAAACACTGAAGCTTTCTTT. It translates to CAVPGVLNTEAFF.

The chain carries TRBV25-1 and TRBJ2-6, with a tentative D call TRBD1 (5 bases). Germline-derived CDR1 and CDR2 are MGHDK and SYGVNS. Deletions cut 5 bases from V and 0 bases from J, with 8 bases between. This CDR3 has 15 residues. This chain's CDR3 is CASSLQVSGANVLTF. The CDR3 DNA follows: TGTGCCAGCAGTTTACAGGTCTCTGGGGCCAACGTCCTGACTTTC.

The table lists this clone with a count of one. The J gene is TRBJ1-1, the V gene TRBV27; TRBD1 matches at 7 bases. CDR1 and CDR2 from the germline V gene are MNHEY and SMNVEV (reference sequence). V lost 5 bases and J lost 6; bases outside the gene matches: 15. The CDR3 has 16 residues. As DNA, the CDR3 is TGTGCCAGCAGTCTCGGGACAGTGTTGGGTATGTCTGAAGCTTTCTTT. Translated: CASSLGTVLGMSEAFF.

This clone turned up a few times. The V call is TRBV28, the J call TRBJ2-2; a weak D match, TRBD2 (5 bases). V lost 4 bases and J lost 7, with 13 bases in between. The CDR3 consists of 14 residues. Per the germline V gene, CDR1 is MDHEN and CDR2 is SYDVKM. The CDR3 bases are TGTGCCAGCAGTTCCGACACCGAGGGCGGGGAGCTGTTTTTT. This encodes CASSSDTEGGELFF.

The DNA for the CDR3 is TGTGCCAGCAGAGACAACTATAATTCACCCCTCCACTTT. It encodes CASRDNYNSPLHF. V usage is TRBV6-1 and J usage is TRBJ1-6; D gene unclear. CDR1 is MNHNS, CDR2 SASEGT, per germline. Between the trimmed V and J ends, which lost 6 bases and 3 bases, there was a span of 6 bases. The CDR3 has 13 amino acids.

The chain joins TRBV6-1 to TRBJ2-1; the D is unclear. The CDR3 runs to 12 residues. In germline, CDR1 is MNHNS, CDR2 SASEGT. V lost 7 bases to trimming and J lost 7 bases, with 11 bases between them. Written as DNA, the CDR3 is TGTGCCAGCACCGCCTACCCTAATGAGCAGTTCTTC. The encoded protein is CASTAYPNEQFF.

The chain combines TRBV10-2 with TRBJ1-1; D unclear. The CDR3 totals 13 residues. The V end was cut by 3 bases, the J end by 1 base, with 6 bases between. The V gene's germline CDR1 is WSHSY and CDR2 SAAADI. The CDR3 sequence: CASSEQRNTEAFF. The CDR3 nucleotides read TGCGCCAGCAGTGAACAGAGGAACACTGAAGCTTTCTTT.

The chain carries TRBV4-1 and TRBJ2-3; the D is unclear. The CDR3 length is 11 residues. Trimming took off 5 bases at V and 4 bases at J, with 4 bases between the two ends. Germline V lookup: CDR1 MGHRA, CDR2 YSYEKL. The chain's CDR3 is CASSFADTQYF. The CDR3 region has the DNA TGCGCCAGCAGCTTCGCAGATACGCAGTATTTT.

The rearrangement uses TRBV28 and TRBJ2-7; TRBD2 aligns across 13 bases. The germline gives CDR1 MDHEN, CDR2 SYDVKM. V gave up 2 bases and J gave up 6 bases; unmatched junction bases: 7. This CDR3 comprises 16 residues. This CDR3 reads CASSLPGLAGVGEQYF. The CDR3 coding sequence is TGTGCCAGCAGTTTACCCGGACTAGCGGGAGTGGGCGAGCAGTACTTC. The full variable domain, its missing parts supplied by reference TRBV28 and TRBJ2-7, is DVKVTQSSRYLVKRTGEKVFLECVQDMDHENMFWYRQDPGLGLRLIYFSYDVKMKEKGDIPEGYSVSREKKERFSLILESASTNQTSMYLCASSLPGLAGVGEQYFGPGTRLTVT.

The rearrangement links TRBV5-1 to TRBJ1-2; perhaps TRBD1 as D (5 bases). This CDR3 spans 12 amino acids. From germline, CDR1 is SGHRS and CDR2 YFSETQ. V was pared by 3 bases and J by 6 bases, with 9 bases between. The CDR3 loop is CASSSQGNGYTF. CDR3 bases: TGCGCCAGCAGCTCCCAGGGTAATGGCTACACCTTC.

CDR3 protein: CASSLRGSTEAFF. DNA for the CDR3: TGTGCCAGCAGCTTGAGGGGTTCAACTGAAGCTTTCTTT. This chain uses TRBV5-4 with TRBJ1-1; possible D gene TRBD1, 5 bases. Germline V gene data show CDR1 as SGHNT and CDR2 as YYREEE (reference sequence). The V and J ends lost 1 base and 5 bases respectively, with 9 bases between them. The CDR3 is 13 amino acids.

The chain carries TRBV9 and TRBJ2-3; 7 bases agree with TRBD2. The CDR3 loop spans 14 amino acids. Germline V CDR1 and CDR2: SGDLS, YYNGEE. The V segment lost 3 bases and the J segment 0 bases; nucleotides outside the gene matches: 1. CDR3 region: CASSERGSTDTQYF. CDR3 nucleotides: TGTGCCAGCAGCGAGCGGGGTAGCACAGATACGCAGTATTTT.

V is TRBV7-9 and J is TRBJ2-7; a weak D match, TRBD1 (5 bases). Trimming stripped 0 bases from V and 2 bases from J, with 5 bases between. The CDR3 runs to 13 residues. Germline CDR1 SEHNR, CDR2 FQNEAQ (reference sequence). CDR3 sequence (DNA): TGTGCCAGCAGCTTAGCGACAGCCTACGAGCAGTACTTC. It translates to CASSLATAYEQYF.

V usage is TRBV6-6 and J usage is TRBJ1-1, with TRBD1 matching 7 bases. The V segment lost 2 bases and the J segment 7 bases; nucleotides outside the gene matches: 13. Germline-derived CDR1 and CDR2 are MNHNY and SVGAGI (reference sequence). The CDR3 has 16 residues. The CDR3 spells CASSYQRKGARNEAFF. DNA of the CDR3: TGTGCCAGCAGTTACCAACGGAAGGGGGCGCGGAATGAAGCTTTCTTT.

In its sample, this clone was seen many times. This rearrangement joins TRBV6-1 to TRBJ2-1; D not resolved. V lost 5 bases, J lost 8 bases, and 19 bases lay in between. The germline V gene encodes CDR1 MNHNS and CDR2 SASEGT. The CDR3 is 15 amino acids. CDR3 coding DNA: TGTGCCAGCAGTCTGCAGGCCTCAGCCCCCGATGAGCAGTTCTTC. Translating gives CASSLQASAPDEQFF.

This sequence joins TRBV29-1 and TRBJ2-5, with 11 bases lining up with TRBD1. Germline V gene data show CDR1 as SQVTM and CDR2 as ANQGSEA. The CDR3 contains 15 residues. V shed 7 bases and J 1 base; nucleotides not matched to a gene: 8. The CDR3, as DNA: TGCAGCGCCTATCCCGGGACAGGGGGCCAAGAGACCCAGTACTTC. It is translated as CSAYPGTGGQETQYF.

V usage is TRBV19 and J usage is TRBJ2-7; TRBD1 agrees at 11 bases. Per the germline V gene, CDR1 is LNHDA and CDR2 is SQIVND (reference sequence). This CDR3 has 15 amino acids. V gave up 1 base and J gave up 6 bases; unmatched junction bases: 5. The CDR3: CASSIGGQGAGEQYF. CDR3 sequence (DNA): TGTGCCAGTAGTATAGGAGGACAGGGGGCTGGCGAGCAGTACTTC.

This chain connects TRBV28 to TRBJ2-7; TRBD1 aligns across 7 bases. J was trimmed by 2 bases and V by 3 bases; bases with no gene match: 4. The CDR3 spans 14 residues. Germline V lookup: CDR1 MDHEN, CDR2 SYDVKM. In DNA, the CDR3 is TGTGCCAGCAGTTTGCTAGGGGGCGCCTACGAGCAGTACTTC. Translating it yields CASSLLGGAYEQYF.

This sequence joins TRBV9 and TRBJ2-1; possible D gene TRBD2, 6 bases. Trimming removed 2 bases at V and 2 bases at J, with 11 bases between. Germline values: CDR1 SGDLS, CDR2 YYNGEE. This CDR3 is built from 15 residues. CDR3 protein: CASSVSGDAYNEQFF. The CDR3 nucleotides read TGTGCCAGCAGCGTTAGCGGAGATGCCTACAATGAGCAGTTCTTC.